This T cell receptor (beta chain) was observed in a study of OX40 agonist ivuxolimab in advanced cancers. Study at large: Three patients responded partially, comprising one with hepatocellular carcinoma and two with cutaneous melanoma. Overall study results and limits: Compared with CD4+, CD8+ T cells on average had more expanded clones. In the 0.1 to 3.0 mg/kg range, CD4+ and CD8+ blood T cells had expanded clonally by week 6. The study found among the lowest clonal expansion in partial responders at 0.1-3.0 mg/kg.

J was trimmed by 0 bases and V by 4 bases; bases with no gene match: 4. This CDR3 is built from 16 residues. CDR1 SGHRS and CDR2 YFSETQ come from the germline V gene. Details on this clone: Its specificity is not known.

The table came from immunoSEQ multiplex PCR; TCRdb's copy has only in-frame clones and leaves some out. In the table there are under 85,000 clones, roughly 90% of which are singletons. The sequencing used CD4+ or CD8+ T cells sorted from blood, collected in a trial of the OX40 agonist ivuxolimab. This TCR was recovered from an adult with an advanced solid tumor such as melanoma, head and neck, liver or kidney cancer. This chain links TRBV5-1 with TRBJ2-6, with 7 bases that match TRBD1. The CDR3 nucleotides are TGCGCCAGCAGCCAGGGACAGACCTCTGGGGCCAACGTCCTGACTTTC. It translates to CASSQGQTSGANVLTF.